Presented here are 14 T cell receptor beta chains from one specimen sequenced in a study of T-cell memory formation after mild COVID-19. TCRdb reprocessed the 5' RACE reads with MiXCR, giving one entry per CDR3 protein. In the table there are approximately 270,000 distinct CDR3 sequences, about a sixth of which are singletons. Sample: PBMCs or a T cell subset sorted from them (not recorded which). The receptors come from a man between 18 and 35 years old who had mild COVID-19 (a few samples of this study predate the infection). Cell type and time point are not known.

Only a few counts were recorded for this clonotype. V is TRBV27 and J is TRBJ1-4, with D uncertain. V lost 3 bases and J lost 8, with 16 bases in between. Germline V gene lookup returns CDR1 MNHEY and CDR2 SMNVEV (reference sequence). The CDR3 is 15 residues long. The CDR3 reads CASSFVTGIGEKLFF. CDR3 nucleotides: TGTGCCAGCAGTTTTGTCACGGGGATCGGGGAAAAACTGTTTTTT.

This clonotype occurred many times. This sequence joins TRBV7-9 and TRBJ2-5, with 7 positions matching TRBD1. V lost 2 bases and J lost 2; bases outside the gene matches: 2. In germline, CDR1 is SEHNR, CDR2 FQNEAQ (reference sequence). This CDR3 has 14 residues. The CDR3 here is CASSLQGVQETQYF. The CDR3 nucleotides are TGTGCCAGCAGCTTACAGGGGGTTCAAGAGACCCAGTACTTC.

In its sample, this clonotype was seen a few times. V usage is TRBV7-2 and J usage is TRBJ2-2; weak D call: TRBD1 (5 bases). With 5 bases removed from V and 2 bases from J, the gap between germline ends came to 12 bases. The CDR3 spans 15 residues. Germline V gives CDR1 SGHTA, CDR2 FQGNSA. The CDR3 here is CASSRKTANTGELFF. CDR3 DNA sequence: TGTGCCAGCAGCCGGAAGACAGCTAACACCGGGGAGCTGTTTTTT.

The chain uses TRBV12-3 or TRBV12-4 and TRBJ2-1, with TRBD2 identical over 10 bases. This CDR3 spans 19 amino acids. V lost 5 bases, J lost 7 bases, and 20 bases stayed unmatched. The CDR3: CASSTPTASGGAIGNEQFF. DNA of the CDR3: TGTGCCAGCAGTACCCCTACAGCCAGCGGGGGGGCTATAGGGAATGAGCAGTTCTTC.

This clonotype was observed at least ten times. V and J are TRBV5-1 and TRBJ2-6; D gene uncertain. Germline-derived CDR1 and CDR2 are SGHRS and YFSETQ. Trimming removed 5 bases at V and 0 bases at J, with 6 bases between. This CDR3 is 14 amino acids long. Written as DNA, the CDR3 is TGCGCCAGCAGGGATTCCTCTGGGGCCAACGTCCTGACTTTC. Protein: CASRDSSGANVLTF.

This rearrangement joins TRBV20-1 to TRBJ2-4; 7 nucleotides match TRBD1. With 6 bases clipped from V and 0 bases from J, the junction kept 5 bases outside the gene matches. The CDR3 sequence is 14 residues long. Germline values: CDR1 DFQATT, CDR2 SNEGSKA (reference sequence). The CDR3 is CSAWDSQAKNIQYF. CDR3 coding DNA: TGCAGTGCATGGGACAGCCAAGCCAAAAACATTCAGTACTTC.

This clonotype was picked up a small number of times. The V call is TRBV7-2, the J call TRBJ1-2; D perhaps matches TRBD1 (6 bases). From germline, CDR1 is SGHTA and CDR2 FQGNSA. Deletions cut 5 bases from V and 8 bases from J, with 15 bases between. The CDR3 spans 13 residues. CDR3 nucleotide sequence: TGTGCCAGCAGCCTACGGGGGGCGGTAGGCTACACCTTC. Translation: CASSLRGAVGYTF.

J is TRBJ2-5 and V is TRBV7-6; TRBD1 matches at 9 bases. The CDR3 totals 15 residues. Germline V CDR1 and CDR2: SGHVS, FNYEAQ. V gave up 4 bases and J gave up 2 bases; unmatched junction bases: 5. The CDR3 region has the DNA TGTGCCAGCAGCTATGGGACAGGGCCACAAGAGACCCAGTACTTC. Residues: CASSYGTGPQETQYF.

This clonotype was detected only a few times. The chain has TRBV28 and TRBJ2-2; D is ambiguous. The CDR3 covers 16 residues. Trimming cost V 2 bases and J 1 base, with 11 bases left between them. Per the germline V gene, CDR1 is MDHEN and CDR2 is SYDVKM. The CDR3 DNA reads TGTGCCAGCAGTTTACCCCAGATAGGGAACACCGGGGAGCTGTTTTTT. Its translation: CASSLPQIGNTGELFF.

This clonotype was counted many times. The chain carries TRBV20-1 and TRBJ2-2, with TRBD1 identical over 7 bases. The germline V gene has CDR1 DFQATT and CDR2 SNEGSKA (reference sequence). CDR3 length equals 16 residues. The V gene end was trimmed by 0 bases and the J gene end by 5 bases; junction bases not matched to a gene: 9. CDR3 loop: CSARDGGQPMTGELFF. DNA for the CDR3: TGCAGTGCTAGAGATGGGGGACAGCCCATGACCGGGGAGCTGTTTTTT.

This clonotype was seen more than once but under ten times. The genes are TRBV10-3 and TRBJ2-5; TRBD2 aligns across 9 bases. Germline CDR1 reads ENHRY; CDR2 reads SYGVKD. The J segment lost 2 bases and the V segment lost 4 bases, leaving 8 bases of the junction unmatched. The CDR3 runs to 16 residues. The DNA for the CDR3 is TGTGCCATCAGTGGCATGAGGACTAGCGCGCAAGAGACCCAGTACTTC. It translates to CAISGMRTSAQETQYF.

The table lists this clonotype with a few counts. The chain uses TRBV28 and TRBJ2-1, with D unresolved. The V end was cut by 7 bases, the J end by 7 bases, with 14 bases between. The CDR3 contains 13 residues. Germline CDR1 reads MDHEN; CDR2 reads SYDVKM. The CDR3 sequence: CASNEGSGNEQFF. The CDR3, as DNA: TGTGCCAGCAATGAAGGTTCCGGGAATGAGCAGTTCTTC.

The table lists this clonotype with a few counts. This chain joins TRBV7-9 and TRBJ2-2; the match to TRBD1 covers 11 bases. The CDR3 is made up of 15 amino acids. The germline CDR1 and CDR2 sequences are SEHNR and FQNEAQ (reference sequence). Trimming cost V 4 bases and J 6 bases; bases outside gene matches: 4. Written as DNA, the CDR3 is TGTGCCAGCAGCTGGAGGACAGGGGGCGCCGGGGAGCTGTTTTTT. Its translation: CASSWRTGGAGELFF.

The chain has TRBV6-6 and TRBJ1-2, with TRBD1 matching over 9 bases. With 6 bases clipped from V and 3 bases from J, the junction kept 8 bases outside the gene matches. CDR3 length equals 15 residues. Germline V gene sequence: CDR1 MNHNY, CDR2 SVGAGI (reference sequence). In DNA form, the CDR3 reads TGTGCCAGCAGCTTACAGGACAGGGGAGACTATGGCTACACCTTC. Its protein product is CASSLQDRGDYGYTF.